This T cell receptor beta chain derives from a study of blood T cell repertoires in COVID-19. Study as a whole: Donors in the United States, Italy and Spain gave samples during acute or convalescent COVID-19. The analysed material was cDNA or gDNA that came from T cells, B-cell-depleted T cells, or PBMCs.

V was clipped by 0 bases and J by 9 bases, with 18 bases between them. Per germline, CDR1 LGHNA and CDR2 YSLEER. CDR3 length equals 16 residues. In the authors' methods: Amplification from reference gene primers served as the basis for estimated nucleated cell counts. Repertoires were generated with immunoSEQ multiplex PCR, while TCRdb's copy carries only in-frame clones and drops some. V and J calls and clone size follow that table, whereas D and trimming were derived from the DNA. In the table there are 34,000 or so clones, 87% of which are singletons. The sequence derives from a man aged 50-59 years with active or convalescent COVID-19. Sequencing used peripheral blood. J is TRBJ1-5 and V is TRBV4-3; possible D gene TRBD1, 6 bases. The chain's CDR3 is CASSQDWTAQSRPQHF. The CDR3 DNA is TGCGCCAGCAGCCAAGATTGGACAGCACAATCGAGGCCCCAGCATTTT.